This T cell receptor (beta chain) appears in the sequencing data of a study of CDR3 diversity in severe acne. Notes on this clonotype: The conserved closing phenylalanine or tryptophan is absent in this CDR3, likely reflecting a read error.

TCRdb reprocessed the PCR reads via MiXCR and lists one record per CDR3 protein. Among 65,000 to 95,000 distinct CDR3 sequences, under 65% were seen once, and the ten largest hold roughly an eighth. This CDR3 has 15 amino acids. CDR1 PRHDT and CDR2 FYEKMQ come from the germline V gene (reference sequence). This TCR was sampled from a male donor in good health, without acne. Sequencing was performed on blood. This sequence joins TRBV13 and TRBJ1-4; TRBD1 is a possible D gene (5 bases). Here the CDR3 reads CACSFRSGDGEKLFL. The CDR3 DNA is TGTGCCTGCAGCTTCCGATCGGGGGACGGTGAAAAACTGTTTCTT.